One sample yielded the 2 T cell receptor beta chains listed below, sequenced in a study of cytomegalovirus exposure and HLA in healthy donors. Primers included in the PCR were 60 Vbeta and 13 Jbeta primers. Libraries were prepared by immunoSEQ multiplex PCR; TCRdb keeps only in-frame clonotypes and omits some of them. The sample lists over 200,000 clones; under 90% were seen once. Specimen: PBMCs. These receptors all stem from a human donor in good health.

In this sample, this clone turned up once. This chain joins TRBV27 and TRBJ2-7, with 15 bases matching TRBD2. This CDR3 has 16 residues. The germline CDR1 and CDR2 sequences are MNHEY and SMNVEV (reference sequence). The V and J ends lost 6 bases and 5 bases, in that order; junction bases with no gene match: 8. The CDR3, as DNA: TGTGCCAGCAGCGACCGCGGGACTAGCGGGAGGCACGAGCAGTACTTC. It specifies CASSDRGTSGRHEQYF.

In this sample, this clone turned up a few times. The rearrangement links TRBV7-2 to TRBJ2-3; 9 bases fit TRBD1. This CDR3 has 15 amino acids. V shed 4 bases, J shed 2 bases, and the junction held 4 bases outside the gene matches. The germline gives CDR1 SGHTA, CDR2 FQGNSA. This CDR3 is CASSSRDRDTDTQYF. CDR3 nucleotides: TGTGCCAGCAGCTCCCGGGACAGGGACACAGATACGCAGTATTTT.